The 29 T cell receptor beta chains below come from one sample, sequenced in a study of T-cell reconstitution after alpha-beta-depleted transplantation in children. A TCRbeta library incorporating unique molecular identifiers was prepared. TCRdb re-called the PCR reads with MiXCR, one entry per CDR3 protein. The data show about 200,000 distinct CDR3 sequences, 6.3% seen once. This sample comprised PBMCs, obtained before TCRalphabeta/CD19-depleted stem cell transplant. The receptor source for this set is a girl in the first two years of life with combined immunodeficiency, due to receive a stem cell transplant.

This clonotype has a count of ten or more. The CDR3 DNA reads TGCGCCAGCAGCCATCCTAGCATGCATGAGCAGTTCTTC. As protein: CASSHPSMHEQFF. This chain connects TRBV4-1 to TRBJ2-1, with D possibly being TRBD2 (5 bases). Trimming cost V 3 bases and J 8 bases, with 11 bases left between them. The CDR3 totals 13 residues. The V gene's germline CDR1 is MGHRA and CDR2 YSYEKL.

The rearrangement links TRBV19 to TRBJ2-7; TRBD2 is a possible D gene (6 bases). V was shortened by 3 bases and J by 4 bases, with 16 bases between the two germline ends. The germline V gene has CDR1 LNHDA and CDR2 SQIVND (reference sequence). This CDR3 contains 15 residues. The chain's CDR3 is CASSIGGAPLYEQYF. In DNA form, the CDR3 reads TGTGCCAGTAGTATCGGCGGGGCACCCTTGTACGAGCAGTACTTC.

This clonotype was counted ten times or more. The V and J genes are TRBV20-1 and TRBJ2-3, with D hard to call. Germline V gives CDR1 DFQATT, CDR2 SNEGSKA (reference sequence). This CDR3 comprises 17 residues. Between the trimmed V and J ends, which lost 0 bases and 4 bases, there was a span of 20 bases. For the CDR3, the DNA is TGCAGTGCTAGAGACAGGTCCCCCTTAGTAATCGCAGATACGCAGTATTTT. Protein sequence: CSARDRSPLVIADTQYF.

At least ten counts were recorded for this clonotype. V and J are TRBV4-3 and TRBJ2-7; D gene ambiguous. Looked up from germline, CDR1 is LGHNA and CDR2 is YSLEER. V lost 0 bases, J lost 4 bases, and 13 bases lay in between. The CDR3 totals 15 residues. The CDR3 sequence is CASSQDSQSSYEQYF. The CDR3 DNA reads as TGCGCCAGCAGCCAAGATTCCCAGTCAAGTTACGAGCAGTACTTC.

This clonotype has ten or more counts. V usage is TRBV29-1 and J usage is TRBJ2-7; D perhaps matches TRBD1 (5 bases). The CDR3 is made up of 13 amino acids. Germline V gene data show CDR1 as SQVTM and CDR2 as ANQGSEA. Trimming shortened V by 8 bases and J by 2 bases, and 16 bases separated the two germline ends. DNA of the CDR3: TGCAGCCCCGCCAGGGTTGACCCCTACGAGCAGTACTTC. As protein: CSPARVDPYEQYF.

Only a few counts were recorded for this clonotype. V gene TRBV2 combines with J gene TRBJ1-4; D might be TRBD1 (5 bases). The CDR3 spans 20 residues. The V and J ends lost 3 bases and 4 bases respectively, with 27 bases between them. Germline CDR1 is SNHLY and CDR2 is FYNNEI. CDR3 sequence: CASSEMQGIFNPTRNEKLFF. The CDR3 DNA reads TGTGCCAGCAGTGAGATGCAGGGAATTTTCAACCCAACTCGTAATGAAAAACTGTTTTTT.

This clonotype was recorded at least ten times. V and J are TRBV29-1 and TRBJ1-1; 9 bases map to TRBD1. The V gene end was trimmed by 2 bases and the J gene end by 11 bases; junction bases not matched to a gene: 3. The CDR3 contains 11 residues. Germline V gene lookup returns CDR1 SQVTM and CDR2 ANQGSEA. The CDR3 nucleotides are TGCAGCGTTGAAAGGGACAGGGACGCTTTCTTT. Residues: CSVERDRDAFF.

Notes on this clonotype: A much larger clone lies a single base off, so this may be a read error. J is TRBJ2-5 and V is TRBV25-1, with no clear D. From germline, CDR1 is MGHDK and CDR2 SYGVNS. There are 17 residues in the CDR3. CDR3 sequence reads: CANSEYFQENYQETQYF. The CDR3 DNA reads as TGTGCCAACAGTGAATATTTCCAGGAGAATTACCAAGAGACCCAGTACTTC.

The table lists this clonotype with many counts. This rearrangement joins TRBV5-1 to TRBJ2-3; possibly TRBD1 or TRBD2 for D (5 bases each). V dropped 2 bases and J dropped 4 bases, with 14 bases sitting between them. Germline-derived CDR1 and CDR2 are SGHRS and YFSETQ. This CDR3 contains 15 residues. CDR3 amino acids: CASSFGVRGADTQYF. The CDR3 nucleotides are TGCGCCAGCAGCTTCGGGGTAAGGGGTGCAGATACGCAGTATTTT.

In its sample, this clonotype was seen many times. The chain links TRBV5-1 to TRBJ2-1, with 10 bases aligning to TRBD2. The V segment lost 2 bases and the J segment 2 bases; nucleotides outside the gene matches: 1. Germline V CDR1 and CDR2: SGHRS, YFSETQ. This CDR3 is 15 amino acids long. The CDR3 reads CASSFGTSAYNEQFF. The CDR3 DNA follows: TGCGCCAGCAGCTTCGGGACTAGCGCCTACAATGAGCAGTTCTTC.

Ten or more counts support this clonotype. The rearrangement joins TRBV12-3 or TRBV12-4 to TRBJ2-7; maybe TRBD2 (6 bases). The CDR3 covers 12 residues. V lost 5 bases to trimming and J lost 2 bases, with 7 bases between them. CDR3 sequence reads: CASSGLTYEQYF. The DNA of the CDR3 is TGTGCCAGCAGTGGACTAACCTACGAGCAGTACTTC.

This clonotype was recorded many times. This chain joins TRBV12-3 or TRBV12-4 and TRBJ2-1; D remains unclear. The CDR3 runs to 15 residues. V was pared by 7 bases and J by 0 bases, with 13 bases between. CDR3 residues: CASTLRISSYNEQFF. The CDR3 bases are TGTGCCAGCACCCTTCGGATTAGCTCCTACAATGAGCAGTTCTTC.

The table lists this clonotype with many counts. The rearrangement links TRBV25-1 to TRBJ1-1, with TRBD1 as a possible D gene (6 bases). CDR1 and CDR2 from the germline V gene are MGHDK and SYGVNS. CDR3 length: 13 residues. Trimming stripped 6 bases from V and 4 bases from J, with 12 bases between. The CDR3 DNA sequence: TGTGCCAGCAGGATAGGGGGGCTCACTGAAGCTTTCTTT. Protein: CASRIGGLTEAFF.

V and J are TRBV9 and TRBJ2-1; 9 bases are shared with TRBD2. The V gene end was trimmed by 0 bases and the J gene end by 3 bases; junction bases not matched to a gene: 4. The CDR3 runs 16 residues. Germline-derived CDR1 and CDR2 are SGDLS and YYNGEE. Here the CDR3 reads CASSVAGTSNYNEQFF. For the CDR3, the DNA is TGTGCCAGCAGCGTAGCCGGGACTAGCAACTACAATGAGCAGTTCTTC. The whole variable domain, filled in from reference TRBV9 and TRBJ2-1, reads DSGVTQTPKHLITATGQRVTLRCSPRSGDLSVYWYQQSLDQGLQFLIQYYNGEERAKGNILERFSAQQFPDLHSELNLSSLELGDSALYFCASSVAGTSNYNEQFFGPGTRLTVL.

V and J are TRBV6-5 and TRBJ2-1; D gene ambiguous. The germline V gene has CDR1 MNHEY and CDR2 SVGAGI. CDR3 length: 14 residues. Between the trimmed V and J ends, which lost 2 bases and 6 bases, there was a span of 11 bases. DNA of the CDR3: TGTGCCAGCAGTTACGAACCTCAGAGCAATGAGCAGTTCTTC. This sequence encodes CASSYEPQSNEQFF.

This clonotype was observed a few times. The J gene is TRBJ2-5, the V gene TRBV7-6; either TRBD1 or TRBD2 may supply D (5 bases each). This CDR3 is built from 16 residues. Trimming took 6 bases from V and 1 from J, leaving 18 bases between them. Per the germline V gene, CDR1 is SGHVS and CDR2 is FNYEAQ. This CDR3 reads CASSLRESGRQETQYF. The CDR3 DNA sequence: TGTGCCAGCAGTCTCAGGGAGTCGGGGCGCCAAGAGACCCAGTACTTC.

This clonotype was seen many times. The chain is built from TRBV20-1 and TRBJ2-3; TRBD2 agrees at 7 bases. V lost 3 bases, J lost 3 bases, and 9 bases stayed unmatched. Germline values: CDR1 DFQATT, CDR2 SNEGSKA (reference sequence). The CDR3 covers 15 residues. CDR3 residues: CSASPSGGWTDTQYF. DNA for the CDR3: TGCAGTGCTAGTCCATCGGGAGGTTGGACAGATACGCAGTATTTT.

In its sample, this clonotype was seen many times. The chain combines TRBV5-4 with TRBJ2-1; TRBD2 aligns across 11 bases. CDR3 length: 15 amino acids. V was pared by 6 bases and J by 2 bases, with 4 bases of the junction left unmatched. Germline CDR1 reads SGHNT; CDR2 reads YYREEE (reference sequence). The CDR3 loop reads CASIHSGGAYNEQFF. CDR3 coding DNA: TGTGCCAGCATCCATAGCGGGGGGGCCTACAATGAGCAGTTCTTC.

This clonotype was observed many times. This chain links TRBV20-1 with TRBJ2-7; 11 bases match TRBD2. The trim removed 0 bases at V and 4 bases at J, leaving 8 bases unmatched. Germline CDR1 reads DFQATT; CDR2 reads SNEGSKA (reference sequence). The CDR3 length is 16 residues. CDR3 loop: CSARDHQLAGVYEQYF. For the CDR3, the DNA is TGCAGTGCTAGAGATCATCAACTAGCGGGAGTTTACGAGCAGTACTTC.

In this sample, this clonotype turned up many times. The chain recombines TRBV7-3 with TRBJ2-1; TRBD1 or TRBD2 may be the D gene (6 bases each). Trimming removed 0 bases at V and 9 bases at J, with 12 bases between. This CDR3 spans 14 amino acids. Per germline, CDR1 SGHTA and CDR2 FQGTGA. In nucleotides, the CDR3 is TGTGCCAGCAGCTTAACGAGGGGGGATACTGAGCAGTTCTTC. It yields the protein CASSLTRGDTEQFF.

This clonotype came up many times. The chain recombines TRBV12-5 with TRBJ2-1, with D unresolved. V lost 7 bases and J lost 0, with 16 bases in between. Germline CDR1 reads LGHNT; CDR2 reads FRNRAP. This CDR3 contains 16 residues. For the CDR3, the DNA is TGTGCTAGTGCAATATCGGGCAGTAGCTCCTACAATGAGCAGTTCTTC. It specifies CASAISGSSSYNEQFF.

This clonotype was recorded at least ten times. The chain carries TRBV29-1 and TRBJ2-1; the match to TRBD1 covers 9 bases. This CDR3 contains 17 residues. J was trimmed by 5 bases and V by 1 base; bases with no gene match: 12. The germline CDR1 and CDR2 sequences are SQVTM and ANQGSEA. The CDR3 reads CSVEAELPGQGNNEQFF. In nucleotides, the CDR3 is TGCAGCGTTGAAGCGGAACTTCCGGGACAGGGAAACAATGAGCAGTTCTTC.

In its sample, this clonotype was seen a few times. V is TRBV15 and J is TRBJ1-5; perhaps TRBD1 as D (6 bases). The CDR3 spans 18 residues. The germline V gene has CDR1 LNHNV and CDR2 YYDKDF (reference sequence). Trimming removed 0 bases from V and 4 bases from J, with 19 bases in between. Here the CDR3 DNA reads TGTGCCACCAGCAGAGATTACCGGAGTGCAGGGGTTAATCAGCCCCAGCATTTT. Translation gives CATSRDYRSAGVNQPQHF.

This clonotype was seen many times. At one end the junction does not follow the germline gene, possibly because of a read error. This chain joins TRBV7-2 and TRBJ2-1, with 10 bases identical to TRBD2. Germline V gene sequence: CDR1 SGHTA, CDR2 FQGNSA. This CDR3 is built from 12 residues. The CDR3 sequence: CASSLDSLAGVF. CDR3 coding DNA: TGTGCCAGCAGCTTAGATTCCCTAGCGGGAGTGTTC.

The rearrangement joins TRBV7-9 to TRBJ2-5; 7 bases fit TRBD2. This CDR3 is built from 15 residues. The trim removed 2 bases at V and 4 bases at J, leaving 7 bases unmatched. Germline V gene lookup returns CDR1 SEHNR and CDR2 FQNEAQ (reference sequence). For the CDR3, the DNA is TGTGCCAGCAGCTTAAGAACTAGCGAGGGAGAGACCCAGTACTTC. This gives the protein CASSLRTSEGETQYF.

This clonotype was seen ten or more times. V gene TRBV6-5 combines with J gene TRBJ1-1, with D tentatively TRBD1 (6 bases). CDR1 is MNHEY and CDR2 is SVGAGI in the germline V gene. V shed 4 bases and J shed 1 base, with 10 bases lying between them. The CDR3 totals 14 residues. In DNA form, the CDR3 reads TGTGCCAGCAGTTCAGGGGCTGGGAACACTGAAGCTTTCTTT. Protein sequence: CASSSGAGNTEAFF.

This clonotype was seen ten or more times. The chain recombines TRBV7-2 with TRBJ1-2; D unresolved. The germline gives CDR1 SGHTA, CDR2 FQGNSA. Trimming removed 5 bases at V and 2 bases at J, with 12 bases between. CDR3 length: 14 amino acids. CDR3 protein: CASSEISGNYGYTF. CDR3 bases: TGTGCCAGCAGCGAGATTTCTGGGAACTATGGCTACACCTTC.

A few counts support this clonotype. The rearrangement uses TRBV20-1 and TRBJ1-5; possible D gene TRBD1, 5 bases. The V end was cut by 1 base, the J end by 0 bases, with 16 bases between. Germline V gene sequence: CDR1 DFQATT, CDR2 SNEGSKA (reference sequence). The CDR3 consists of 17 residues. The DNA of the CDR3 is TGCAGTGCTAGAGCGGGACGGACCTATTATAGCAATCAGCCCCAGCATTTT. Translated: CSARAGRTYYSNQPQHF.

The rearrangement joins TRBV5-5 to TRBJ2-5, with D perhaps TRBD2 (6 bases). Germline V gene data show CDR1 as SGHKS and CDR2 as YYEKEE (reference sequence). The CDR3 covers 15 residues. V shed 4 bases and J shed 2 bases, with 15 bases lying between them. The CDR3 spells CASSTDWGVQETQYF. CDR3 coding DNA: TGTGCCAGCAGCACCGATTGGGGGGTTCAAGAGACCCAGTACTTC.